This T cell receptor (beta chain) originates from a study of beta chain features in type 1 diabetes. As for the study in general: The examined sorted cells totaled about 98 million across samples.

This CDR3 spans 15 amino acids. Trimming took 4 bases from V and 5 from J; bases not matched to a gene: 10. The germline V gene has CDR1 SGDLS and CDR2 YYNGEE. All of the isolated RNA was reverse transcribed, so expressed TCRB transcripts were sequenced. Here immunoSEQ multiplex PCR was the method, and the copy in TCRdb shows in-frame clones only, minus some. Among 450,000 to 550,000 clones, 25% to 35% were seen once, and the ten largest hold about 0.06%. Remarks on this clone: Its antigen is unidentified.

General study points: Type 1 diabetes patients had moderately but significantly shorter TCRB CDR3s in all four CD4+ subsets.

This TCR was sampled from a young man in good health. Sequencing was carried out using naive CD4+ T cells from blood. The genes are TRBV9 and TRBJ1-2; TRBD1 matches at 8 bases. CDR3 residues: CASSRGQVASYGYTF. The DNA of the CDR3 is TGTGCCAGCAGCAGGGGACAGGTGGCCTCATATGGCTACACCTTC.